What follows describes a single T cell receptor beta chain. Its antigen is currently unknown. The CDR3 runs to 14 residues. The germline V gene has CDR1 MNHNS and CDR2 SASEGT. V dropped 5 bases and J dropped 8 bases, with 18 bases sitting between them. The data originate from a study of T cells in Graves' hyperthyroidism and ophthalmopathy. Amplified TCR beta CDR3 regions derived from RNA transcripts. HTBI primers were the set used in a first-round RT-PCR of the TCR CDR3. One entry per CDR3 protein, called by TCRdb with MiXCR from the multiplex PCR reads. The table lists 400,000 to 550,000 distinct CDR3 sequences, 13% to 15% of them singletons. The study, taken as a whole, reports: Blood samples included most of the expanded thyroid clonotypes exceeding 0.001.

Among the patients, aged 18 to 65, hyperthyroidism was newly diagnosed and had lasted under 2 months. PBMCs stemmed from more than 7.5 ml fresh peripheral blood. The rearrangement joins TRBV6-1 to TRBJ1-2, with D possibly TRBD1 on 5 matching bases. Material: blood. This clonotype was sampled from a woman aged 18-29 years with Graves' hyperthyroidism. The CDR3 protein is CASSYESSRGGYTF. The DNA for the CDR3 is TGTGCCAGCAGTTACGAGTCCTCGAGGGGCGGCTACACCTTC.